A single sample is the source of the 26 T cell receptor beta chains below, sequenced in a study of response to subunit inactivated influenza vaccine. TCRdb redid the calling of the RT-PCR reads with MiXCR, one entry per CDR3 protein. Of a few hundred thousand distinct CDR3 sequences in the sample, around 10% are singletons; the top ten hold 11%. The same specimen was also included in a second study, on T cells expressing NK-cell markers. That work states: UMIs were included in TCR beta cDNA generated by 5'RACE template switching.

Sample: PBMCs from blood, taken on the day of vaccination. The receptors here all came from a man aged 45-60 years who received an inactivated influenza vaccine.

This chain uses TRBV15 with TRBJ2-7, with D perhaps matching TRBD1 or TRBD2 (5 bases each). Germline assignment: CDR1 LNHNV and CDR2 YYDKDF (reference sequence). With 1 base removed from V and 4 bases from J, the gap between germline ends came to 8 bases. There are 13 residues in the CDR3. CDR3 DNA sequence: TGTGCCACCAGCAGAGTGAGGGGATACGAGCAGTACTTC. Translated: CATSRVRGYEQYF.

The chain uses TRBV7-9 and TRBJ2-7; TRBD1 agrees at 7 bases. The CDR3 loop spans 15 amino acids. Germline V gene sequence: CDR1 SEHNR, CDR2 FQNEAQ (reference sequence). Trimming removed 6 bases from V and 2 bases from J; junction bases left unmatched: 10. CDR3: CASRKPGTAAYEQYF. DNA for the CDR3: TGTGCCAGCAGAAAGCCCGGGACAGCCGCCTACGAGCAGTACTTC.

The rearrangement joins TRBV27 to TRBJ2-5; tentatively, D is TRBD1 (6 bases). Trimming left V 4 bases short and J 1 base short, with 10 bases between. This CDR3 is built from 14 residues. The germline CDR1 and CDR2 sequences are MNHEY and SMNVEV (reference sequence). CDR3 DNA sequence: TGTGCCAGCAGTTCGGGACACCTCCAAGAGACCCAGTACTTC. It codes for CASSSGHLQETQYF.

This clonotype turned up a few times. J is TRBJ2-6 and V is TRBV2; TRBD1 matches 8 bases. There are 16 residues in the CDR3. Germline CDR1 SNHLY, CDR2 FYNNEI. The J segment lost 2 bases and the V segment lost 5 bases, leaving 5 bases of the junction unmatched. The DNA for the CDR3 is TGTGCCAGCAGTTCAAACAGGGGGACTGGGGCCAACGTCCTGACTTTC. This translates into CASSSNRGTGANVLTF.

The table lists this clonotype with a few counts. This chain links TRBV15 with TRBJ1-5, with TRBD1 identical over 7 bases. The CDR3 is made up of 14 amino acids. V shed 4 bases and J 4 bases; nucleotides not matched to a gene: 4. Germline CDR1 is LNHNV and CDR2 is YYDKDF (reference sequence). The DNA of the CDR3 is TGTGCCACCAGCAAACACAGGGGAAATCAGCCCCAGCATTTT. As protein: CATSKHRGNQPQHF.

This clonotype appeared many times. V gene TRBV3-1 combines with J gene TRBJ2-2, with unresolved D. The V and J ends lost 0 bases and 6 bases respectively, with 8 bases between them. In germline, CDR1 is LGHDT, CDR2 YNNKEL (reference sequence). The CDR3 runs to 14 residues. In DNA form, the CDR3 reads TGTGCCAGCAGCCAAGATTTTGACGCCGGGGAGCTGTTTTTT. As protein: CASSQDFDAGELFF.

In its sample, this clonotype was seen a few times. V usage is TRBV6-5 and J usage is TRBJ1-4; 9 positions agree with TRBD1. The J segment lost 7 bases and the V segment lost 4 bases, leaving 4 bases of the junction unmatched. In germline, CDR1 is MNHEY, CDR2 SVGAGI. There are 14 residues in the CDR3. CDR3 in amino acids: CASSSGQGLEKLFF. CDR3 DNA: TGTGCCAGCAGTTCGGGACAGGGCCTTGAAAAACTGTTTTTT.

V is TRBV6-2 or TRBV6-3 and J is TRBJ2-5, with no clear D. In germline, CDR1 is MNHEY, CDR2 SVGEGT. V lost 6 bases and J lost 7, with 21 bases in between. This CDR3 has 15 amino acids. CDR3 sequence: CASRTGLPAKWTQYF. The CDR3, as DNA: TGTGCCAGCAGGACTGGGCTCCCGGCAAAATGGACCCAGTACTTC.

Only a few counts were recorded for this clonotype. The DNA for the CDR3 is TGCAGTGCCATACCGGGACAGGGAAAAGCTTTCTTT. The encoded protein is CSAIPGQGKAFF. The rearrangement uses TRBV20-1 and TRBJ1-1, with 9 bases identical to TRBD1. Germline V gene lookup returns CDR1 DFQATT and CDR2 SNEGSKA (reference sequence). The CDR3 length is 12 residues. J gave up 9 bases and V 6 bases, and 8 bases lay outside the gene matches.

The chain joins TRBV18 to TRBJ2-3; possibly TRBD2 for D (6 bases). V lost 6 bases to trimming and J lost 0 bases, with 28 bases between them. Germline V gene data show CDR1 as KGHSH and CDR2 as LQKENI. The CDR3 contains 20 residues. In nucleotides, the CDR3 is TGTGCCAGCTCTTCTACCCTCCGGGGGAAGGGGCCTGCTAGCACAGATACGCAGTATTTT. It translates to CASSSTLRGKGPASTDTQYF.

This chain joins TRBV29-1 and TRBJ1-5; 8 bases match TRBD1. The CDR3 loop spans 16 amino acids. Germline V gene data show CDR1 as SQVTM and CDR2 as ANQGSEA. J was trimmed by 7 bases and V by 5 bases; bases with no gene match: 16. CDR3 protein: CSVPGTGSLFDQPQHF. DNA for the CDR3: TGCAGCGTTCCCGGGACAGGATCCTTATTTGACCAGCCCCAGCATTTT.

This clonotype was detected only a few times. This CDR3 is CASSVGGKTGELFF. The CDR3, as DNA: TGCGCCAGCAGCGTGGGCGGGAAGACCGGGGAGCTGTTTTTT. The gene calls are TRBV5-1 and TRBJ2-2; TRBD2 might be the D (6 bases). The germline gives CDR1 SGHRS, CDR2 YFSETQ. CDR3 length: 14 residues. Trimming stripped 4 bases from V and 5 bases from J, with 12 bases between. The whole variable domain, filled in from reference TRBV5-1 and TRBJ2-2, reads KAGVTQTPRYLIKTRGQQVTLSCSPISGHRSVSWYQQTPGQGLQFLFEYFSETQRNKGNFPGRFSGRQFSNSRSEMNVSTLELGDSALYLCASSVGGKTGELFFGEGSRLTVL.

CDR3 in amino acids: CASSPRAAGPSYEQYF. CDR3 DNA: TGCGCCAGCAGCCCCCGGGCCGCGGGACCCTCCTACGAGCAGTACTTC. The rearrangement links TRBV5-1 to TRBJ2-7; D is possibly TRBD2 (6 bases). The V and J ends lost 4 bases and 0 bases respectively, with 17 bases between them. Per germline, CDR1 SGHRS and CDR2 YFSETQ. The CDR3 sequence is 16 residues long.

This clonotype appeared a few times. V is TRBV11-3 and J is TRBJ1-2; 7 positions agree with TRBD1. There are 13 residues in the CDR3. After removal of 5 bases from V and 6 bases from J, the junction contained 6 bases not matched to a gene. Germline V gene sequence: CDR1 SGHNT, CDR2 YENEEA. The CDR3 region is CASSRRQGDGYTF. CDR3 bases: TGTGCCAGCAGCAGACGACAGGGCGATGGCTACACCTTC. Using reference TRBV11-3 and TRBJ1-2 for the parts outside the CDR3, the full variable domain is EAGVVQSPRYKIIEKKQPVAFWCNPISGHNTLYWYLQNLGQGPELLIRYENEEAVDDSQLPKDRFSAERLKGVDSTLKIQPAELGDSAVYLCASSRRQGDGYTFGSGTRLTVV.

The gene calls are TRBV6-1 and TRBJ1-1; maybe TRBD1 (5 bases). There are 14 residues in the CDR3. V was cut by 4 bases and J by 4 bases, with 13 bases left in between. Looked up from germline, CDR1 is MNHNS and CDR2 is SASEGT. This CDR3 is CASSAGGGVTEAFF. In DNA form, the CDR3 reads TGTGCCAGCAGTGCCGGGGGGGGGGTCACTGAAGCTTTCTTT.

The chain joins TRBV27 to TRBJ2-2; D might be TRBD2 (6 bases). The V end lost 5 bases, the J end lost 6 bases, and 13 bases lay between the germline ends. The CDR3 contains 14 residues. Germline V gives CDR1 MNHEY, CDR2 SMNVEV (reference sequence). The CDR3 is CASSQSTSSGELFF. CDR3 nucleotides: TGTGCCAGCAGTCAATCAACTAGCTCCGGGGAGCTGTTTTTT.

J is TRBJ2-3 and V is TRBV11-2; 12 positions agree with TRBD2. V lost 7 bases to trimming and J lost 5 bases; unmatched junction nucleotides: 7. The germline CDR1 and CDR2 sequences are SGHAT and FQNNGV. The length of the CDR3 is 15 residues. CDR3 sequence: CASTFLAGGLDTQYF. In DNA, the CDR3 is TGTGCCAGCACCTTTCTAGCGGGAGGGTTAGATACGCAGTATTTT.

The chain links TRBV20-1 to TRBJ2-5, with 9 bases matching TRBD2. V shed 1 base, J shed 12 bases, and the junction held 9 bases outside the gene matches. CDR3 length: 13 amino acids. From germline, CDR1 is DFQATT and CDR2 SNEGSKA (reference sequence). CDR3 residues: CSARGTSEGLKYF. CDR3 nucleotide sequence: TGCAGTGCTAGAGGGACTAGCGAGGGATTAAAGTACTTC.

The chain links TRBV13 to TRBJ2-7; 8 positions match TRBD1. Germline-derived CDR1 and CDR2 are PRHDT and FYEKMQ (reference sequence). V was clipped by 5 bases and J by 7 bases; unmatched bases: 13. This CDR3 contains 15 residues. CDR3 sequence (DNA): TGTGCCAGCAGCAACAGTGGACAGGGATCTGGGGAGCAGTACTTC. It codes for CASSNSGQGSGEQYF.

This clonotype has only a few counts. The chain has TRBV12-3 or TRBV12-4 and TRBJ1-6; 7 bases are shared with TRBD1. V shed 6 bases, J shed 6 bases, and the junction held 8 bases outside the gene matches. This CDR3 spans 15 amino acids. CDR3 residues: CASSPGQSINSPLHF. In DNA form, the CDR3 reads TGTGCCAGCAGCCCGGGACAGTCCATTAATTCACCCCTCCACTTT.

In this sample, this clonotype turned up once. This chain links TRBV5-1 with TRBJ2-3; 8 bases fit TRBD2. The CDR3 has 16 residues. V was clipped by 0 bases and J by 2 bases; unmatched bases: 5. The germline V gene has CDR1 SGHRS and CDR2 YFSETQ. Here the CDR3 DNA reads TGCGCCAGCAGCTTGGCCAGCGGGAGTATCACAGATACGCAGTATTTT. Translation gives CASSLASGSITDTQYF.

The V and J genes are TRBV28 and TRBJ2-1, with D maybe TRBD1 (7 bases). There are 14 residues in the CDR3. CDR1 and CDR2 (germline): MDHEN, SYDVKM. V dropped 7 bases and J dropped 4 bases, with 14 bases sitting between them. CDR3 sequence reads: CASKGGTAYNEQFF. In nucleotides, the CDR3 is TGTGCCAGCAAAGGCGGGACAGCTTACAATGAGCAGTTCTTC.

The V and J genes are TRBV5-1 and TRBJ1-2; 7 bases align to TRBD1. V was pared by 0 bases and J by 6 bases, with 2 bases of the junction left unmatched. The germline gives CDR1 SGHRS, CDR2 YFSETQ. The CDR3 consists of 13 residues. This CDR3 is CASSLGGGDGYTF. CDR3 nucleotides: TGCGCCAGCAGCTTGGGAGGGGGCGATGGCTACACCTTC.

The V and J genes are TRBV5-1 and TRBJ2-1; 9 bases are a match to TRBD1. With V trimmed by 4 bases and J by 6 bases, 5 bases remained unmatched. The CDR3 is 14 residues long. CDR1 SGHRS and CDR2 YFSETQ come from the germline V gene. CDR3 protein: CASSQGQGPNEQFF. Written as DNA, the CDR3 is TGCGCCAGCAGCCAGGGACAGGGACCCAATGAGCAGTTCTTC.

This clonotype was seen more than once but under ten times. This CDR3 is CSAREPGLADKQYF. DNA for the CDR3: TGCAGTGCTAGAGAACCGGGACTAGCCGATAAACAGTATTTT. This chain connects TRBV20-1 to TRBJ2-3; 9 positions agree with TRBD2. Trimming removed 0 bases from V and 12 bases from J; junction bases left unmatched: 10. The CDR3 consists of 14 residues. Germline CDR1 DFQATT, CDR2 SNEGSKA (reference sequence).

The rearrangement joins TRBV20-1 to TRBJ2-1; D could derive from TRBD1 or TRBD2 (5 bases each). Looked up from germline, CDR1 is DFQATT and CDR2 is SNEGSKA (reference sequence). This CDR3 is built from 13 residues. V shed 0 bases and J shed 5 bases, with 8 bases lying between them. DNA of the CDR3: TGCAGTGCTAGAGACGGGGCGGACAATGAGCAGTTCTTC. Protein: CSARDGADNEQFF.